A selection of T cell receptor beta chains follows, all from one sample in a study of cytomegalovirus exposure and HLA in healthy donors. Generated by immunoSEQ multiplex PCR, the TCRdb table keeps only in-frame clones and is missing some. Its clone listing holds 150,000 to 200,000 clones. Sequenced material: PBMCs. These receptors originate from a woman younger than 35 in good health and CMV-seropositive. The CDR3 runs from the conserved cysteine through the conserved F or W.

TRBV10-2	TRBJ1-3	CASSETRARSSGNTIYF
TRBV18	TRBJ1-6	CASSPGAELPSKSPLHF
TRBV6-5	TRBJ1-4	CASSYQDRGGEKLFF
TRBV7-2	TRBJ2-7	CASSPRTGYLKQYF
TRBV5-6	TRBJ2-3	CAIRDRVWSTDTQYF
TRBV12-5	TRBJ2-7	CASGSPDRTGASYEQYF
TRBV5-5	TRBJ1-2	CASSSQGIVGYTF
TRBV15	TRBJ2-2	CATSRDPGGTNTGELFF
TRBV5-1	TRBJ2-3	CASSLAIRGGTDTQYF
TRBV7-2	TRBJ1-1	CASSWGGDNTEAFF
TRBV6-6	TRBJ2-7	CASSYLGGEYYEQYF
TRBV6-1	TRBJ1-2	CASSEGTGRTGYTF
TRBV15	TRBJ1-3	CATSYRGGLSPPGNTIYF
TRBV18	TRBJ2-5	CASSPSGQETQYF
TRBV5-4	TRBJ2-5	CASNLWGGGAGETQYF
TRBV2	TRBJ1-2	CASIRDRLLYGYTF
TRBV2	TRBJ1-1	CASSEVSGAGGAFF
TRBV7-9	TRBJ2-5	CASSSGTSGGASQETQYF
TRBV11-2	TRBJ2-4	CASSLGHSGIAKNIQYF
TRBV6-1	TRBJ1-4	CASSSGGQGEKLFF
TRBV7-2	TRBJ2-1	CASSITSGSIDEQFF
TRBV7-2	TRBJ2-7	CASSREAGLRYF
TRBV4-1	TRBJ2-3	CASSRTSGGAEDTQYF
TRBV19	TRBJ1-6	CASSILEGSSYNSPLHF
TRBV5-1	TRBJ1-1	CASKSSENTEAFF
TRBV29-1	TRBJ2-5	CSVERVAGETQYF
TRBV6-5	TRBJ2-7	CASSAYSGSSYEQYF
TRBV19	TRBJ2-7	CASSIQDRSNEQYF
TRBV7-6	TRBJ2-2	CASSSVVAGIRPNTGELFF
TRBV6-1	TRBJ1-1	CASSEGNRATEAFF
TRBV7-3	.	CASSPAVGGAYEQYF
TRBV6-1	TRBJ2-3	CASSEGGLSTDTQYF
TRBV7-8	TRBJ2-3	CASSPGLTGGTDTQYF
TRBV11-2	TRBJ1-1	CASSSGHGPFATEAFF
TRBV6-1	TRBJ1-6	CASIEGSSYNSPLHF
TRBV6-1	TRBJ2-7	CASSDWSGLAGYEQYF
TRBV6-5	TRBJ2-7	CASSYSRGQGYEQYF
TRBV6-1	TRBJ1-3	CASSDPRLHSGNTIYF
TRBV4-3	TRBJ2-7	CASSGATGGAYEQYF
TRBV5-5	TRBJ1-6	CASSLRDNLSNSPLHF